This paragraph covers one T cell receptor (beta chain) sequence. This sample is drawn from a study of T cells in localized non-small cell lung cancer. The V end was cut by 3 bases, the J end by 1 base, with 16 bases between. CDR1 is KGHSH and CDR2 is LQKENI in the germline V gene. This CDR3 has 16 amino acids. Repertoires were generated with immunoSEQ multiplex PCR, while TCRdb's copy carries only in-frame clones and drops some. This table has roughly 32,000 clones, over 75% appearing once. The V and J genes are TRBV18 and TRBJ2-7; maybe TRBD2 (6 bases). The sequence came from a woman aged 35 to 75 with stage III lung adenocarcinoma. The material was peripheral blood mononuclear cells, obtained before any cancer treatment. The CDR3 loop reads CASSPAGSKGSYEQYF. The CDR3 DNA reads TGTGCCAGCTCACCGGCGGGATCGAAAGGTTCCTACGAGCAGTACTTC.